This T cell receptor beta chain was recovered during a study of blood T cell repertoires in COVID-19. In the study overall: Whether acute or convalescent, the COVID-19 samples came from the United States, Italy and Spain.

The germline V and J ends were trimmed by 11 bases and 0 bases, with 10 bases remaining between them. The CDR3 sequence is 13 residues long. Germline CDR1 is ENHRY and CDR2 is SYGVKD. Data came from immunoSEQ multiplex PCR; TCRdb stores just in-frame clones and leaves some out. The sample yields about 42,000 clones, about 90% seen once. In this sample, this clone turned up a few times. This TCR derives from a woman older than 75 in a cohort sampled during active or convalescent COVID-19. The genes are TRBV10-3 and TRBJ2-2; D is ambiguous. The sample was peripheral blood. The CDR3 is CASHPANTGELFF. The DNA for the CDR3 is TGTGCCTCGCACCCAGCGAACACCGGGGAGCTGTTTTTT.